This TCR beta chain was obtained from a study of blood T cell repertoires in COVID-19. The overall study: The United States, Italy and Spain were the sources of the acute and convalescent COVID-19 samples. The analysed material was cDNA or gDNA that came from T cells, B-cell-depleted T cells, or PBMCs.

Authors' methods: Amplification with reference gene primers provided the estimates of nucleated cell counts. This table comes from immunoSEQ multiplex PCR, and its TCRdb copy is limited to in-frame clones, with some not included. V and J calls and clone size are those listed in that table; D and trimming were worked out from the DNA. The table lists a few hundred thousand clones, less than 90% of them singletons. The CDR3 length is 14 residues. Germline V CDR1 and CDR2: WNHNN, SYGVQD (reference sequence). V lost 11 bases and J lost 5; bases outside the gene matches: 15. The receptor comes from a man in his sixties with acute or convalescent COVID-19. Sequencing was carried out using peripheral blood. This rearrangement joins TRBV10-1 to TRBJ2-7, with TRBD1 matching over 7 bases. The CDR3 DNA reads as TGCGCCGCATATAAGACAGGGCCTAGGAACGAGCAGTACTTC. Amino acids: CAAYKTGPRNEQYF.